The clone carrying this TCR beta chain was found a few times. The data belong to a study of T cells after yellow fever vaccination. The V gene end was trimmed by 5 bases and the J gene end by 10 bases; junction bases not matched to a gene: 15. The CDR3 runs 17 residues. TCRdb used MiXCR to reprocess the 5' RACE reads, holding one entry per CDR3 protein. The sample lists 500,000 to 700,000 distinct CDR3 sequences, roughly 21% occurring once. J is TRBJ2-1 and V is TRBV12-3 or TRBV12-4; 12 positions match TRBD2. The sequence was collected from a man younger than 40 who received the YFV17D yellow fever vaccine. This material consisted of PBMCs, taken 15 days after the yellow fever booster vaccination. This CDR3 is CASSPHPSGRALREQFF. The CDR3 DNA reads TGTGCCAGCAGTCCCCACCCTAGCGGGAGGGCCCTGCGGGAGCAGTTCTTC.